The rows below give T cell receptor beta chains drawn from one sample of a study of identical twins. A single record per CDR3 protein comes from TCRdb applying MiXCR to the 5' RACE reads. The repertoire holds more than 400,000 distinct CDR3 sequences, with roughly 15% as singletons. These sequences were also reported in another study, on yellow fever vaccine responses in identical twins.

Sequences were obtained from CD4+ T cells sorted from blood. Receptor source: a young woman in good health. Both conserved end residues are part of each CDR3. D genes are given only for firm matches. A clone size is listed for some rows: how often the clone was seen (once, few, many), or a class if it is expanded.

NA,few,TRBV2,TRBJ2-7,CASSGRAGGNEQYF,TGTGCCAGCAGTGGTAGAGCAGGGGGGAACGAGCAGTACTTC
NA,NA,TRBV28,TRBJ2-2,CASSLSYAAGELFF,TGTGCCAGCAGTTTATCTTACGCGGCCGGGGAGCTGTTTTTT
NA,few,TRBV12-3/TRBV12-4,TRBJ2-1,CASSLSQFRNEQFF,TGTGCCAGCAGTTTATCTCAGTTTCGGAATGAGCAGTTCTTC
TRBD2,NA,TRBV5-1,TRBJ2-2,CASSPLPPGTTRDGELFF,TGCGCCAGCAGCCCACTCCCGCCAGGGACTACGAGGGACGGGGAGCTGTTTTTT
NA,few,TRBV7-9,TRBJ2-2,CASSLNDGSQNTGELFF,TGTGCCAGCAGCTTAAACGACGGGAGTCAGAACACCGGGGAGCTGTTTTTT
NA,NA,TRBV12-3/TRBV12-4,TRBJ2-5,CASSPMTWKETQYF,TGTGCCAGCAGCCCTATGACTTGGAAAGAGACCCAGTACTTC
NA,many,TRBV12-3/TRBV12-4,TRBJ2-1,CASTLGGRNEQFF,TGTGCCAGCACCCTAGGGGGGCGCAATGAGCAGTTCTTC
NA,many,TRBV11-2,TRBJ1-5,CASSAEGGANQPQHF,TGTGCCAGCAGTGCCGAGGGGGGTGCCAATCAGCCCCAGCATTTT
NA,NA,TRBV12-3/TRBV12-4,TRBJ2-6,CASKKGVVSGANVLTF,TGTGCCAGCAAGAAGGGAGTGGTATCTGGGGCCAACGTCCTGACTTTC
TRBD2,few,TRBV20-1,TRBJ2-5,CSARDLGGAETQYF,TGCAGTGCTAGAGATCTCGGGGGGGCGGAGACCCAGTACTTC
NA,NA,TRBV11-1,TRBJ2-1,CASSPRFAGSLTYNEQFF,TGTGCCAGCAGCCCTCGTTTTGCCGGGAGCCTTACCTACAATGAGCAGTTCTTC
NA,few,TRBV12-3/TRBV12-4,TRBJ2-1,CASSLVQGSSYNEQFF,TGTGCCAGCAGTTTAGTGCAGGGGAGCTCCTACAATGAGCAGTTCTTC
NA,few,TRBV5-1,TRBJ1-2,CASSLDFSGYGYTF,TGCGCCAGCAGCTTGGATTTCTCTGGCTATGGCTACACCTTC
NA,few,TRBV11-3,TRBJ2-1,CASSLSQGLRNEQFF,TGTGCCAGCAGCTTAAGCCAGGGTCTGCGCAATGAGCAGTTCTTC
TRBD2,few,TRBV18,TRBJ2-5,CASSPPAGLAGETQYF,TGTGCCAGCTCACCACCTGCGGGACTAGCAGGAGAGACCCAGTACTTC